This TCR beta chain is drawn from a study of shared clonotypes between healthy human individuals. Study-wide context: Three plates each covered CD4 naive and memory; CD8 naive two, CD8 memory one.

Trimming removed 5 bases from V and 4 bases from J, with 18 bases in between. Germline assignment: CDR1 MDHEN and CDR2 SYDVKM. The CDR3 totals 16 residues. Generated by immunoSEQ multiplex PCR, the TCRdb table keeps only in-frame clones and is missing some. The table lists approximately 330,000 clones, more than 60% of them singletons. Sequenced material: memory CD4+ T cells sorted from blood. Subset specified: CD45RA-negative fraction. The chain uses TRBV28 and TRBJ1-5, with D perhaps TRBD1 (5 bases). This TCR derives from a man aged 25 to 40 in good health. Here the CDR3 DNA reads TGTGCCAGCAGTCTCACCTACCTGACAGCTAATCAGCCCCAGCATTTT. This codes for CASSLTYLTANQPQHF.